These T cell receptor beta chains were read from a single sample in a study of blood T cell repertoires in COVID-19. TCRdb keeps only in-frame clones here, not all; method: immunoSEQ multiplex PCR. The table lists over 200,000 clones, roughly 90% of them singletons. Sequencing was performed on peripheral blood. Receptors originate from a woman aged 40 to 50 with acute or convalescent COVID-19. Each CDR3 is given with its conserved first and last residue. Fields, in order: D gene, J gene, V gene, CDR3 protein. The D gene is left open where the match is weak.

>.|TRBJ1-2|TRBV27
CASSSDKNYGYTF
>.|TRBJ1-4|TRBV9
CASSFTGQPFATNEKLFF
>TRBD1|TRBJ1-2|TRBV9
CASSPRTGSVHGYTF
>.|TRBJ1-2|TRBV11-2
CASSPVGGRGGYTF
>.|TRBJ1-2|TRBV18
CASFREAYGYTF
>.|TRBJ1-6|TRBV19
CASSLRSNSPLHF
>.|TRBJ2-2|TRBV5-1
CASSPDTELAGELFF
>TRBD2|TRBJ2-1|TRBV6-5
CASSSILAGANNEQFF
>TRBD2|TRBJ2-3|TRBV10-3
CAISDDPSGGAMDTQYF
>.|TRBJ1-2|TRBV4-1
CASSQESTHGYTF
>.|TRBJ1-6|TRBV27
CASSLLSRQGISPLHF
>.|TRBJ2-4|TRBV27
CASSSTGKNIQYF
>.|TRBJ1-3|TRBV29-1
CSVQGQLSGNTIYF
>.|TRBJ1-5|TRBV2
CASRASGQPQHF
>TRBD1|TRBJ1-2|TRBV27
CASTGTGGDYVNGYTF
>TRBD1|TRBJ1-5|TRBV19
CASSIGGDRGQPQHF
>.|TRBJ1-2|TRBV27
CASRSGYGYTF
>.|TRBJ2-5|TRBV6-1
CASSERPGALETQYF
>TRBD1|TRBJ1-3|TRBV5-1
CASSSARGQGARLAGNTIYF
>TRBD1|TRBJ1-5|TRBV11-2
CASSGGRGPDNQPQHF
>TRBD1|TRBJ1-1|TRBV6-5
CASIGTGVMNTEAFF
>.|TRBJ2-3|TRBV29-1
CSVAGRILTDTQYF
>TRBD1|TRBJ2-5|TRBV9
CASSRRSGTGETQYF
>.|TRBJ1-4|TRBV6-6
CASSPGKKLFF
>.|TRBJ1-3|TRBV5-1
CASSVSSGNTIYF
>.|TRBJ1-5|TRBV25-1
CASSEAGFSNQPQHF
>.|TRBJ1-4|TRBV19
CASSILLPEANEKLFF
>TRBD2|TRBJ2-1|TRBV7-2
CASSLSGGSYNEQFF
>.|TRBJ2-5|TRBV7-9
CASSLGTGGWEETQYF
>.|TRBJ1-5|TRBV7-8
CASSLSNRRVSNQPQHF
>.|TRBJ1-4|TRBV2
CASSVLGGDEKLFF
>TRBD1|TRBJ2-3|TRBV5-1
CASTDRGTDTQYF
>.|TRBJ1-2|TRBV29-1
CSVEPGDYGYTF
>.|TRBJ2-5|TRBV9
CASSVTGQETQYF
>.|TRBJ1-1|TRBV3-1/TRBV3-2
CASSQYRSRVSLDMNTEAFF
>.|TRBJ1-4|TRBV6-5
CASRAGSTNEKLFF
>.|TRBJ1-3|TRBV4-2
CASSQDLRTQGGRHSGNTIYF
>.|TRBJ1-5|TRBV6-5
CASSYSDLGQPQHF
>.|TRBJ2-5|TRBV2
CASSRETQYF
>.|TRBJ2-1|TRBV19
CASSIATGYNEQFF
>.|TRBJ1-3|TRBV7-8
CASSNDRPSGNTIYF
>.|TRBJ1-1|TRBV5-1
CASSLDRQLNTEAFF
>.|TRBJ1-5|TRBV6-5
CASSYSKGQPQHF
>.|TRBJ1-3|TRBV7-8
CASSFSLQGTGNTIYF
>.|TRBJ1-2|TRBV24-1
CATSDFSGYGYTF
>TRBD1|TRBJ1-4|TRBV9
CASSSGTVNEKLFF
>TRBD1|TRBJ1-1|TRBV7-9
CASSPRDRENTEAFF
>.|TRBJ1-3|TRBV11-2
CASSSQRSSGNTIYF